This T cell receptor (beta chain) was identified in a study of a mutant IDH1 vaccine in newly diagnosed glioma. As for the study in general: The treated population exhibited a male proportion of around 62%, a female proportion of approximately 38%, and a mean age of about 40 years. Study conclusions and caveats: Vaccine-induced responses were seen in roughly 93% of patients, spanning several MHC alleles.

The sample's time point: baseline, week 1 (first vaccination visit). Noted treatment: pre-vaccination baseline after standard-of-care therapy. TCRdb's table, derived via immunoSEQ multiplex PCR, lists solely in-frame clones and lacks some. The sample has around 100,000 clones, around 79% seen once. Trimming removed 6 bases from V and 3 bases from J; junction bases left unmatched: 12. CDR1 and CDR2 from the germline V gene are MNHEY and SMNVEV (reference sequence). This CDR3 region has 16 residues. This clone came up a few times. Its antigen is not identified. The chain links TRBV27 to TRBJ2-3; TRBD2 aligns across 7 bases. The material sequenced was PBMCs, taken from a glioma patient treated with radiotherapy, temozolomide or both. This receptor was obtained from a man in his forties or fifties with glioma. Some clones in this sample may be carry-over from other donors' samples. The CDR3 is CASRFPGRGDTDTQYF. The DNA for the CDR3 is TGTGCCAGCAGGTTCCCCGGTCGGGGGGATACAGATACGCAGTATTTT.